The next 31 T cell receptor beta chains were all read from a single sample in a study of CD8 T cells in cerebrospinal fluid in Alzheimer's disease. TCRdb reanalyzed the 10x single-cell sequencing reads, giving one entry per CDR3 protein sequence and no DNA. Its clone listing holds under 600 distinct CDR3 sequences. The sample comprised cerebrospinal fluid. The origin of the receptors is a human donor with Parkinson's disease.

Frequency places this clonotype as large (0.1 to 1%). This chain joins TRBV7-2 and TRBJ2-7. The CDR3 length is 13 residues. Germline V gives CDR1 SGHTA, CDR2 FQGNSA. The CDR3 sequence is CASSLQQSYEQYF.

This clonotype is deemed medium-sized by its frequency. The chain uses TRBV6-5 and TRBJ1-5; TCRdb's D call of TRBD1 is untestable without DNA. The CDR3 has 17 amino acids. The germline CDR1 and CDR2 sequences are MNHEY and SVGAGI. The CDR3 protein is CASSPQVGGWSNQPQHF.

Judged by frequency, this clonotype is medium-sized. The chain carries TRBV6-1 and TRBJ2-7. The CDR3 covers 15 residues. CDR1 and CDR2 from the germline V gene are MNHNS and SASEGT. The CDR3 sequence is CASSEATDSSYEQYF.

This clonotype shows up as large by frequency. The chain employs TRBV24-1 and TRBJ1-2. CDR1 is KGHDR, CDR2 SFDVKD, per germline. This CDR3 region has 15 residues. The CDR3 spells CATSDAGRKDYGYTF.

Judged by frequency, this clonotype is large (0.1 to 1%). The chain employs TRBV20-1 and TRBJ1-2; absent DNA, TCRdb's TRBD1 call cannot be checked. This CDR3 has 13 residues. From germline, CDR1 is DFQATT and CDR2 SNEGSKA (reference sequence). CDR3 amino acids: CSARAGDNNGYTF.

Measured by frequency, this clonotype is medium-sized. CDR3 sequence reads: CATSRERANYGYTF. The V call is TRBV15, the J call TRBJ1-2. The CDR3 runs to 14 residues. Germline values: CDR1 LNHNV, CDR2 YYDKDF (reference sequence).

Considering frequency, this clonotype is large. The rearrangement links TRBV12-3 or TRBV12-4 to TRBJ1-5; TCRdb outputs TRBD1, but without DNA this stays unchecked. The length of the CDR3 is 18 residues. The chain's CDR3 is CASSHDRGQGDSNQPQHF.

This clonotype registers large by frequency. The chain uses TRBV7-9 and TRBJ2-3; absent DNA, TCRdb's TRBD1 call cannot be checked. Germline lookup yields CDR1 SEHNR and CDR2 FQNEAQ (reference sequence). The CDR3 has 15 residues. The CDR3 loop is CASSFFFQGADTQYF.

By frequency, this clonotype is large. The rearrangement joins TRBV5-1 to TRBJ2-1; there is no DNA to check the TCRdb D call of TRBD2. Germline V lookup: CDR1 SGHRS, CDR2 YFSETQ. CDR3 length: 17 amino acids. CDR3: CASRRTSGRVAYNEQFF. The whole variable domain, remainder taken from reference TRBV5-1 and TRBJ2-1, is KAGVTQTPRYLIKTRGQQVTLSCSPISGHRSVSWYQQTPGQGLQFLFEYFSETQRNKGNFPGRFSGRQFSNSRSEMNVSTLELGDSALYLCASRRTSGRVAYNEQFFGPGTRLTVL.

Judged by frequency, this clonotype is large. The rearrangement uses TRBV4-3 and TRBJ1-1. CDR1 LGHNA and CDR2 YSLEER come from the germline V gene. The CDR3 has 14 residues. CDR3 sequence: CASSQAKRGTEAFF.

By frequency, this clonotype is medium-sized. V is TRBV7-2 and J is TRBJ2-5; TCRdb's D gene call, TRBD2, goes unchecked for lack of DNA. Germline values: CDR1 SGHTA, CDR2 FQGNSA. This CDR3 is built from 16 residues. The CDR3 here is CASSRGAGGPRETQYF.

Its frequency marks this clonotype as large. This sequence joins TRBV9 and TRBJ2-5; TCRdb returns TRBD1, unconfirmable since there is no DNA. In germline, CDR1 is SGDLS, CDR2 YYNGEE. CDR3 size: 14 residues. CDR3 sequence: CASSGRAIGETQYF.

Considering frequency, this clonotype is large (0.1 to 1%). The chain recombines TRBV7-8 with TRBJ2-1; TCRdb's D gene call, TRBD2, goes unchecked for lack of DNA. The CDR3 spans 15 residues. Germline values: CDR1 SGHVS, CDR2 FQNEAQ. This CDR3 reads CASSHPHSSYNEQFF.

This clonotype ranks as large in terms of frequency. The chain uses TRBV11-2 and TRBJ2-5; no DNA is available, so the TRBD1 call from TCRdb remains unchecked. The CDR3 has 13 residues. The germline V gene encodes CDR1 SGHAT and CDR2 FQNNGV. The CDR3 spells CASSPGTEETQYF.

Considering frequency, this clonotype is large. V gene TRBV21-1 combines with J gene TRBJ2-5; TCRdb's assignment of TRBD2 cannot be checked, as there is no DNA. TRBV21-1 is an annotated pseudogene. There are 13 residues in the CDR3. The chain's CDR3 is CARRDGKKETQYF.

This clonotype counts as large by frequency. The rearrangement links TRBV27 to TRBJ2-5; without DNA, the TCRdb call of TRBD1 cannot be checked. The germline CDR1 and CDR2 sequences are MNHEY and SMNVEV (reference sequence). The CDR3 runs to 17 residues. The CDR3 reads CASSLKLGGTDQETQYF.

According to its frequency, this clonotype is large. The V call is TRBV7-6, the J call TRBJ2-2. CDR1 is SGHVS and CDR2 is FNYEAQ in the germline V gene. The CDR3 sequence is 19 residues long. The chain's CDR3 is CASSLEPLTATLNTGELFF. The full variable domain, with the rest looked up from reference TRBV7-6 and TRBJ2-2, is GAGVSQSPRYKVTKRGQDVALRCDPISGHVSLYWYRQALGQGPEFLTYFNYEAQQDKSGLPNDRFSAERPEGSISTLTIQRTEQRDSAMYRCASSLEPLTATLNTGELFFGEGSRLTVL.

This clonotype is called large based on its frequency. The chain links TRBV12-3 or TRBV12-4 to TRBJ2-1; the TRBD1 assignment by TCRdb is unverifiable without DNA. The CDR3 is 13 residues long. CDR3 protein: CASSPGEVREQFF.

By frequency, this clonotype is large. The rearrangement uses TRBV28 and TRBJ2-2; absent DNA, TCRdb's TRBD1 call cannot be checked. Per germline, CDR1 MDHEN and CDR2 SYDVKM. This CDR3 is 16 amino acids long. The CDR3 region is CASSRRDRVHTGELFF.

By frequency, this clonotype is medium-sized (0.01 to 0.1%). This rearrangement joins TRBV28 to TRBJ2-5. The CDR3 extends over 13 amino acids. CDR1 is MDHEN, CDR2 SYDVKM, per germline. The CDR3 loop reads CASGLPHQETQYF.

This clonotype shows up as medium-sized by frequency. The rearrangement uses TRBV5-1 and TRBJ2-5. Germline-derived CDR1 and CDR2 are SGHRS and YFSETQ. This CDR3 is built from 15 residues. The CDR3 here is CASSSLTGSQETQYF.

This clonotype shows up as medium-sized by frequency. This chain links TRBV7-8 with TRBJ1-4. There are 18 residues in the CDR3. From germline, CDR1 is SGHVS and CDR2 FQNEAQ. CDR3 in amino acids: CASSLVGLDLATNEKLFF.

Its frequency marks this clonotype as medium-sized. The V gene is TRBV28, the J gene TRBJ2-7; TCRdb picks TRBD1, but there is no DNA to check that call. Germline V gene lookup returns CDR1 MDHEN and CDR2 SYDVKM. The length of the CDR3 is 16 residues. This CDR3 is CASSPRGRVHLAEQYF.

According to its frequency, this clonotype is large (0.1 to 1%). This chain uses TRBV5-1 with TRBJ2-2; no DNA is available, so the TRBD1 call from TCRdb remains unchecked. The length of the CDR3 is 14 residues. Per germline, CDR1 SGHRS and CDR2 YFSETQ. CDR3 region: CASSGTGVDGELFF.

This clonotype registers medium-sized by frequency. This chain uses TRBV4-1 with TRBJ1-2. This CDR3 comprises 18 residues. The germline V gene has CDR1 MGHRA and CDR2 YSYEKL. The CDR3 is CASSQVSVGIGRTYGYTF.

Measured by frequency, this clonotype is medium-sized. The CDR3 loop reads CASSGTSGLNEKLFF. The chain joins TRBV2 to TRBJ1-4. Germline values: CDR1 SNHLY, CDR2 FYNNEI. This CDR3 region has 15 residues.

Judged by frequency, this clonotype is large (0.1 to 1%). The J gene is TRBJ2-3, the V gene TRBV3-1; lacking DNA, the TRBD1 call made by TCRdb goes unchecked. The CDR3 spans 16 residues. Germline values: CDR1 LGHDT, CDR2 YNNKEL (reference sequence). The CDR3 is CASSHVPGGGADTQYF.

Measured by frequency, this clonotype is large. The chain employs TRBV28 and TRBJ1-3; TCRdb gives TRBD1 as the D gene, but with no DNA this cannot be confirmed. This CDR3 comprises 15 residues. In germline, CDR1 is MDHEN, CDR2 SYDVKM. This CDR3 is CASTRDPRSGNTIYF.

According to its frequency, this clonotype is medium-sized (0.01 to 0.1%). This chain uses TRBV6-1 with TRBJ1-5; TCRdb's assignment of TRBD1 cannot be checked, as there is no DNA. Germline-derived CDR1 and CDR2 are MNHNS and SASEGT. The CDR3 length is 14 residues. The CDR3 region is CASRWGASNQPQHF.

In terms of frequency, this clonotype is medium-sized. The chain recombines TRBV18 with TRBJ2-7; absent DNA, TCRdb's TRBD1 call cannot be checked. Germline V CDR1 and CDR2: KGHSH, LQKENI. There are 17 residues in the CDR3. The chain's CDR3 is CASSAGGWGTASIEQYF.

Frequency places this clonotype as large. The gene calls are TRBV3-1 and TRBJ2-2; absent DNA, TCRdb's TRBD1 call cannot be checked. Germline loops: CDR1 LGHDT, CDR2 YNNKEL (reference sequence). The CDR3 runs 18 residues. CDR3 protein: CASRPGFGLQANTGELFF.